The rows below give T cell receptor beta chains drawn from one sample of a study of blood T cell repertoires in COVID-19. The protocol was immunoSEQ multiplex PCR, while the TCRdb copy is restricted to in-frame clones and leaves out a portion. The sample comprises 150,000 to 200,000 clones, 84% of which are singletons, and under 4% rests with the top ten. Input material: PBMCs or T cells enriched from blood (not recorded which). The source is a woman aged 25 to 45 who had been exposed to COVID-19. CDR3s include the opening cysteine and the closing phenylalanine or tryptophan. D genes are given only for firm matches. Clone size is given for some rows only: seen once, a few or many times, or a class if the clone is expanded.

J gene	D gene	clone size	V gene	CDR3 DNA	CDR3 protein
TRBJ2-7	-	-	TRBV5-1	TGCGCCAGCAGCGTCTCCGCCGGGATCGGCACCTACGAGCAGTACTTC	CASSVSAGIGTYEQYF
TRBJ2-7	-	once	TRBV3-1/TRBV3-2	TGTGCCAGCAGCCAAGCCGGGGGATCCTACGAGCAGTACTTC	CASSQAGGSYEQYF
TRBJ1-1	-	few	TRBV2	TGTGCCAGCAGCCCACGGGTCCTCGGAGCCACTGAAGCTTTCTTT	CASSPRVLGATEAFF
TRBJ1-6	TRBD1	-	TRBV18	TGTGCCAGCTCACCGGGGACAGATAATTCACCCCTCCACTTT	CASSPGTDNSPLHF
TRBJ2-5	TRBD2	-	TRBV4-3	TGCGCCAGCAGCCAGGTAGCGGGGCAAGAGACCCAGTACTTC	CASSQVAGQETQYF
TRBJ1-1	-	-	TRBV7-2	TGTGCCAGCAGCTTAGAATCGTTCGGGGTGCGTGACGCTGAAGCTTTCTTT	CASSLESFGVRDAEAFF
TRBJ2-5	TRBD1	-	TRBV7-6	TGTGCCAGCAGCATCTACAGGGGGCCCCAAGAGACCCAGTACTTC	CASSIYRGPQETQYF
TRBJ1-6	-	many	TRBV3-1/TRBV3-2	TGTGCCAGCAGCCACAGTGATTCACCCCTCCACTTT	CASSHSDSPLHF
TRBJ1-5	TRBD1	once	TRBV6-5	TGTGCCAGCAGGGGACAGTCTAGCAATCAGCCCCAGCATTTT	CASRGQSSNQPQHF
TRBJ2-1	-	-	TRBV11-2	TGTGCCAGCAGCACAGGGGGGAGGGTTGAGAATGAGCAGTTCTTC	CASSTGGRVENEQFF
TRBJ1-1	-	-	TRBV19	TGTGCCAGTAGTCCCTCAGGACACATGAACACTGAAGCTTTCTTT	CASSPSGHMNTEAFF
TRBJ1-4	-	-	TRBV15	TGTGCCACCAGGTCCTCGGGAGAAAAACTGTTTTTT	CATRSSGEKLFF
TRBJ1-6	TRBD1	-	TRBV7-9	TGTGCCACCTTAGACGGGACAGGGGAATCACCCCTCCACTTT	CATLDGTGESPLHF
TRBJ1-5	-	-	TRBV6-5	TGTGCCAGCAGTTTTCAGGGTAGCAATCAGCCCCAGCATTTT	CASSFQGSNQPQHF
TRBJ1-6	TRBD1	-	TRBV7-9	TGTGCCAGCAGCTCCAGACAGGGTAGTAATTCACCCCTCCACTTT	CASSSRQGSNSPLHF
TRBJ1-6	-	few	TRBV4-3	TGCGCCAGCAGCCACGATACAGGGCACGGATCACCCCTCCACTTT	CASSHDTGHGSPLHF
TRBJ2-7	TRBD1	-	TRBV14	TGTGCCAGCAGCCAATCACCGGGACAGGGGACTTACGAGCAGTACTTC	CASSQSPGQGTYEQYF
TRBJ1-2	-	-	TRBV9	TGTGCCAGCAGTCTATCCGGGGGGTCTAACTATGGCTACACCTTC	CASSLSGGSNYGYTF
TRBJ2-7	-	-	TRBV3-1/TRBV3-2	TGTGCCAGCAGCCAATCGGAGGATGGTAACTACGAGCAGTACTTC	CASSQSEDGNYEQYF
TRBJ1-5	TRBD1	-	TRBV6-2/TRBV6-3	TGTGCCAGCAGTTACTCCCCGGACAGGAAGGCGGCCGATCAGCCCCAGCATTTT	CASSYSPDRKAADQPQHF
TRBJ2-4	TRBD1	-	TRBV6-2/TRBV6-3	TGTGCCAGCAGTTCGTTAGGGGGCCCGGCCAAAAACATTCAGTACTTC	CASSSLGGPAKNIQYF
TRBJ2-3	-	-	TRBV10-3	TGTGCCATCCGCCAAGCGGACACAGATACGCAGTATTTT	CAIRQADTDTQYF
TRBJ1-1	-	-	TRBV7-9	TGTGCCAGCAGGCGGGAGGACTTAGGTCCTGGGAACACTGAAGCTTTCTTT	CASRREDLGPGNTEAFF
TRBJ2-5	TRBD2	-	TRBV6-2/TRBV6-3	TGTGCCAGCAGCAGCGGGGGGTCGCTCCAAGAGACCCAGTACTTC	CASSSGGSLQETQYF
TRBJ2-3	-	-	TRBV24-1	TGTGCCACCAGTGACCCCTCGAGAGATACGCAGTATTTT	CATSDPSRDTQYF
TRBJ2-2	TRBD2	-	TRBV24-1	TGTGCCACCAGTGATTCTCGGACTAGCGGTTCCAGTGCCGGGGAGCTGTTTTTT	CATSDSRTSGSSAGELFF
TRBJ1-2	-	many	TRBV5-4	TGTGCCAGCAGCTTGGGACGGAGATATGGCTACACCTTC	CASSLGRRYGYTF
TRBJ1-1	-	few	TRBV30	TGTGCCTGGAGACGAAGTCCGAGCACTGAAGCTTTCTTT	CAWRRSPSTEAFF
TRBJ2-5	TRBD2	-	TRBV7-9	TGTGCCAGCAGCTTACTACTAGCGCAGGTGACCCAGTACTTC	CASSLLLAQVTQYF
TRBJ2-3	-	once	TRBV27	TGTGCCAGCAGTTCCGCCCGACTAGTTGCAGATACGCAGTATTTT	CASSSARLVADTQYF